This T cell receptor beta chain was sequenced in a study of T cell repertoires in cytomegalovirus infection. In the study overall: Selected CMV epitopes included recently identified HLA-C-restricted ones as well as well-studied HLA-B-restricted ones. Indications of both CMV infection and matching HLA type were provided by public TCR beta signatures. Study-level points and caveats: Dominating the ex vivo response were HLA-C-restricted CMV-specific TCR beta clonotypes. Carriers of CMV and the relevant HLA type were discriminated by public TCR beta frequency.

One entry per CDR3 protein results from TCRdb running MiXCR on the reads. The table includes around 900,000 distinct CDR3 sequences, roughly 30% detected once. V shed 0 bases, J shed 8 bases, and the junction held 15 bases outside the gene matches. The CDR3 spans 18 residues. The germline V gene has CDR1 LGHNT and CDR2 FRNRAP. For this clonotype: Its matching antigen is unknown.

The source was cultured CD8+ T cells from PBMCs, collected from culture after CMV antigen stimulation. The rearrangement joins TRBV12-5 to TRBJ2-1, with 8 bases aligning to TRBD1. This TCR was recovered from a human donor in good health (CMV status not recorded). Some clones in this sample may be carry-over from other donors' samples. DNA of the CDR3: TGTGCTAGTGGTTTGGTAGAATCGACAGGGGCGCCGGGGGATGAGCAGTTCTTC. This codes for CASGLVESTGAPGDEQFF.